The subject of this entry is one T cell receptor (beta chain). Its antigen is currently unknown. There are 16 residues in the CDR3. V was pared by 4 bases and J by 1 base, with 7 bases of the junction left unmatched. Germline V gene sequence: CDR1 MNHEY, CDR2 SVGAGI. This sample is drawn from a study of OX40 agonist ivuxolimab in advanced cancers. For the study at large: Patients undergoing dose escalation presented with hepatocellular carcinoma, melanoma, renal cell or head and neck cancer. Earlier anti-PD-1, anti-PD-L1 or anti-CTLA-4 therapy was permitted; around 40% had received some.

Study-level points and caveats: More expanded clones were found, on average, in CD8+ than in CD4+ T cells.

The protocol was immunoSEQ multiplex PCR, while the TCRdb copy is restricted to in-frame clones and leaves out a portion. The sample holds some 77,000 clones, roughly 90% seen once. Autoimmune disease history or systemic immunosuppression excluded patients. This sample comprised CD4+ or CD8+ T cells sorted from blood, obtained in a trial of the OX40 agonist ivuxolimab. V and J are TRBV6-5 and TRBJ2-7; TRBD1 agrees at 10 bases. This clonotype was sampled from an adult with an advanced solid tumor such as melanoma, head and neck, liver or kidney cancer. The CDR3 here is CASSWGTGELSYEQYF. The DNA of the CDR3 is TGTGCCAGCAGTTGGGGGACAGGGGAACTTTCCTACGAGCAGTACTTC.